The T cell receptor beta chain under discussion was sequenced for a study of early T cells in non-severe SARS-CoV-2 infection. The sample holds many counts of this clonotype. The antigen is not known. At one boundary the junction diverges from the germline segment, which might be a read error. Germline-derived CDR1 and CDR2 are SGHRS and YFSETQ. The CDR3 is 14 residues long. Findings and limits, study-wide: Missing private and CD4 specificities, VDJdb matching favored anti-spike CD8 responses.

The library protocol tagged individual cDNA molecules with unique molecular identifiers. TCRdb re-called the 5' RACE reads through MiXCR, storing one row per CDR3 protein. The repertoire holds roughly 99,000 distinct CDR3 sequences, with approximately 12% as singletons. This receptor was taken from an adult who was a healthcare worker with PCR-confirmed SARS-CoV-2 infection or an uninfected control (not recorded which). The chain recombines TRBV5-1 with TRBJ2-3; D is tentatively TRBD1 or TRBD2 (6 bases each). The sequencing here drew on whole blood, taken at baseline. For the CDR3, the DNA is TGCCCCAGCAGCTTGGGGGGCGAAGTTGATACGCAGTATTTT. Its protein product is CPSSLGGEVDTQYF.